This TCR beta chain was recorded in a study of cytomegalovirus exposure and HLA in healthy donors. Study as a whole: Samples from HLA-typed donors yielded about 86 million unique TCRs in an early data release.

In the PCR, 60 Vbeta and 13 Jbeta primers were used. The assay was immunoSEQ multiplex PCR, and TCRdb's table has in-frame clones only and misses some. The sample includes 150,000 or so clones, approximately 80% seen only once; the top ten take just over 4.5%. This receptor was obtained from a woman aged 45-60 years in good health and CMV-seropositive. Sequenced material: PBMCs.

CDR3 region: CASSGTGGPGTDTQYF. The CDR3 DNA follows: TGTGCCAGCAGTGGAACCGGTGGGCCGGGCACAGATACGCAGTATTTT. This chain joins TRBV6-4 and TRBJ2-3, with no clear D. The CDR3 has 16 residues. V gave up 4 bases and J gave up 1 base, with 15 bases separating them. CDR1 MRHNA and CDR2 SNTAGT come from the germline V gene.